Listed below are T cell receptor beta chains from one sample, sequenced in a study of OX40 agonist ivuxolimab in advanced cancers. Only in-frame clones appear in the TCRdb table, and some are missing; sequencing was by immunoSEQ multiplex PCR. The data show fewer than 90,000 clones, around 86% seen once. The specimen comprised CD4+ or CD8+ T cells sorted from blood, sampled in a trial of the OX40 agonist ivuxolimab. These receptors came from an adult with an advanced solid tumor such as melanoma, head and neck, liver or kidney cancer. Each CDR3 is given with its conserved first and last residue. Each record gives: clone size, CDR3 length, V gene, J gene, D gene, CDR3 DNA, CDR3 protein. The D gene is left open where the match is weak. Clone sizes are given selectively: once, few, many, or a class where the clone is expanded.

.	16	TRBV4-3	TRBJ2-5	.	TGCGCCAGCAGCCAAGGCGGTTTCGGATCACAAGAGACCCAGTACTTC	CASSQGGFGSQETQYF
few	14	TRBV5-1	TRBJ2-7	TRBD2	TGCGCCAGCAGTAGGACTAGCGGGGGATACGAGCAGTACTTC	CASSRTSGGYEQYF
.	14	TRBV11-2	TRBJ1-1	TRBD1	TGTGCCAGCAGCTTAGTGCAGGGGGACACTGAAGCTTTCTTT	CASSLVQGDTEAFF
.	16	TRBV18	TRBJ2-3	.	TGTGCCAGCTCGAGATATCCCAGCGTGGGCACAGATACGCAGTATTTT	CASSRYPSVGTDTQYF
.	13	TRBV5-1	TRBJ2-5	.	TGCGCCAGCAGCTTACGGGGCACGGAGACCCAGTACTTC	CASSLRGTETQYF
.	16	TRBV5-4	TRBJ1-6	TRBD1	TGTGCCAGCAGCTTGGCGGCAGGGGGCGGTAATTCACCCCTCCACTTT	CASSLAAGGGNSPLHF
once	14	TRBV9	TRBJ1-1	.	TGTGCCAGCAGCGTAGGGGCGAGGGGTGGTGAAGCTTTCTTT	CASSVGARGGEAFF
.	15	TRBV5-1	TRBJ2-1	TRBD2	TGCGCCAGCAGCTTGCCAGCGGGGGGTTACAATGAGCAGTTCTTC	CASSLPAGGYNEQFF
.	16	TRBV11-2	TRBJ2-7	.	TGTGCCAGCAGCTTAAACCCCGGCAGAGCATCCTACGAGCAGTACTTC	CASSLNPGRASYEQYF
once	14	TRBV28	TRBJ1-5	.	TGTGCCAGCAGGTACTTACAGGGTCAGCAGCCCCAGCATTTT	CASRYLQGQQPQHF
.	13	TRBV5-6	TRBJ2-2	.	TGTGCCAGCAGCTTCCAACACACCGGGGAGCTGTTTTTT	CASSFQHTGELFF
few	13	TRBV29-1	TRBJ2-3	.	TGCAGCGTTGGTGGAGGCCCAAAAACAACGCAGTATTTT	CSVGGGPKTTQYF
once	13	TRBV6-5	TRBJ2-5	TRBD1	TGTGCCAGCAGTTACGACAGGGAAGAGACCCAGTACTTC	CASSYDREETQYF
.	13	TRBV5-1	TRBJ2-1	.	TGCGCCAGCAGCTTAGAAGGATGGGGTGAGCAGTTCTTC	CASSLEGWGEQFF
.	13	TRBV9	TRBJ1-2	.	TGTGCCAGCAGCGTAGGGGACACCTATGGCTACACCTTC	CASSVGDTYGYTF
.	14	TRBV10-1	TRBJ2-1	TRBD1	TGCGCCAGCAGTTCGGGACAGGGAAGAGGTGAGCAGTTCTTC	CASSSGQGRGEQFF
.	13	TRBV30	TRBJ1-6	TRBD1	TGTGCCTGGAGCCCACAGGGGAGTTCACCCCTCCACTTT	CAWSPQGSSPLHF
.	12	TRBV7-8	TRBJ1-1	.	TGTGCCAGCAGCTTAGGGGAAACTGAAGCTTTCTTT	CASSLGETEAFF
.	17	TRBV7-9	TRBJ1-4	.	TGTGCCAGCAGCTTAGGGGCAGAAACCGGAGCTAATGAAAAACTGTTTTTT	CASSLGAETGANEKLFF
.	15	TRBV7-9	TRBJ2-3	TRBD2	TGTGCCAGCAGCCCTAGCGGGGGTGGCACAGATACGCAGTATTTT	CASSPSGGGTDTQYF
few	15	TRBV19	TRBJ1-3	TRBD1	TGTGCCAGTAGTATCACAGGGGGCTCTGGAAACACCATATATTTT	CASSITGGSGNTIYF
few	14	TRBV5-4	TRBJ2-1	TRBD1	TGTGCCAGCAGCAAACAGGGGAGATACAATGAGCAGTTCTTC	CASSKQGRYNEQFF
.	13	TRBV5-6	TRBJ1-2	.	TGTGCCAGCAGCTTGGGCGGGGGTCGGGGCTACACCTTC	CASSLGGGRGYTF
.	13	TRBV19	TRBJ2-1	TRBD1	TGTGCCAGTAGTGCCGGACAGGCGGGTGAGCAGTTCTTC	CASSAGQAGEQFF
.	14	TRBV7-7	TRBJ2-1	.	TGTGCCAGCAGCTCAAATTCCGGTGGGAATGAGCAGTTCTTC	CASSSNSGGNEQFF
.	16	TRBV5-1	TRBJ1-6	.	TGCGCCAGCAGCTTGGCCGGGTATATCTGGGGTTCACCCCTCCACTTT	CASSLAGYIWGSPLHF
.	14	TRBV4-1	TRBJ2-5	.	TGCGCCAGCAGCCGGACGGAAAATCAAGAGACCCAGTACTTC	CASSRTENQETQYF
.	13	TRBV30	TRBJ1-1	.	TGTGCCTGGAGTGGCTGGGGCAACACTGAAGCTTTCTTT	CAWSGWGNTEAFF
.	15	TRBV28	TRBJ1-1	.	TGTGCCAGCAGTTTCTACAGGGTCATGAACACTGAAGCTTTCTTT	CASSFYRVMNTEAFF
.	12	TRBV7-2	TRBJ1-4	.	TGTGCCAGCAGCTTTAGAAATGAAAAACTGTTTTTT	CASSFRNEKLFF
.	13	TRBV5-5	TRBJ2-5	.	TGTGCCAGCAGCCCACAGGGAGAAGAGACCCAGTACTTC	CASSPQGEETQYF
.	21	TRBV4-3	TRBJ1-4	.	TGCGCCAGCAGCCAAGATCTTAGGGGCCTCATTAGGGCGGCAACTAATGAAAAACTGTTTTTT	CASSQDLRGLIRAATNEKLFF
few	14	TRBV7-2	TRBJ2-3	.	TGTGCCAGCAGCTTACGGACCCCCCGGGATACGCAGTATTTT	CASSLRTPRDTQYF
once	13	TRBV6-5	TRBJ1-5	TRBD1	TGTGCCAGCTCCGGGACAGTAAATCAGCCCCAGCATTTT	CASSGTVNQPQHF
once	13	TRBV5-1	TRBJ1-3	.	TGCGCCAGCAGCTTGTGGTTAGGAAACACCATATATTTT	CASSLWLGNTIYF
.	14	TRBV5-5	TRBJ1-1	TRBD1	TGTGCCAGCAGTTATAGTCGACAGGGCTTTGATGCTTTCTTT	CASSYSRQGFDAFF
few	11	TRBV29-1	TRBJ1-2	.	TGCAGCGTTGGTCGATACGATGGCTACACCTTC	CSVGRYDGYTF
.	17	TRBV7-8	TRBJ2-6	.	TGTGCCAGCAGCAGCCGACCCCCACAAAGTCGGGCCAACGTCCTGACTTTC	CASSSRPPQSRANVLTF
.	13	TRBV19	TRBJ2-7	.	TGTGCCAGTAGTGGGACCGGGACACTCGAGCAGTACTTC	CASSGTGTLEQYF
.	18	TRBV9	TRBJ2-6	.	TGTGCCAGCAGCCCCTCAGGGGCGATCCCAACCGGGGCCAACGTCCTGACTTTC	CASSPSGAIPTGANVLTF
.	15	TRBV7-9	TRBJ2-7	TRBD1	TGTGCCAGCAGCATATTGGGGACAGGGCTGGTCGAGCAGTACTTC	CASSILGTGLVEQYF
.	14	TRBV5-1	TRBJ1-3	.	TGCGCCAGCAGCTTGTTTGGGGCTGGAAACACCATATATTTT	CASSLFGAGNTIYF
few	11	TRBV10-3	TRBJ1-4	.	TGTGCCTCGGGAACTAATGAAAAACTGTTTTTT	CASGTNEKLFF
.	15	TRBV4-2	TRBJ2-2	.	TGTGCCAGCAGCCAAGATCGTACGAACACCGGGGAGCTGTTTTTT	CASSQDRTNTGELFF
.	18	TRBV7-9	TRBJ1-1	.	TGTGCCAGCAGCCCCGGGGAAGGGCCTAAGTCGATGAACACTGAAGCTTTCTTT	CASSPGEGPKSMNTEAFF
.	14	TRBV29-1	TRBJ2-1	TRBD1	TGCAGCGTTGAGGGGGACAGCTCCTACAATGAGCAGTTCTTC	CSVEGDSSYNEQFF
.	13	TRBV28	TRBJ1-1	TRBD1	TGTGCCAGCAGTTACCCAGGGGGCACTGAAGCTTTCTTT	CASSYPGGTEAFF
.	16	TRBV25-1	TRBJ1-2	.	TGTGCCAGCAGCTCCCGGGGCGGGGGGCAAGCCTATGGCTACACCTTC	CASSSRGGGQAYGYTF
.	13	TRBV7-3	TRBJ2-1	TRBD1	TGTGCCAGCAGCTCCTGGACAGGGAATGAGCAGTTCTTC	CASSSWTGNEQFF
.	17	TRBV4-3	TRBJ1-4	TRBD1	TGCGCCAGCAGCCAAGATTTAGGGGGCAGGGAAGACGAAAAACTGTTTTTT	CASSQDLGGREDEKLFF
.	16	TRBV7-2	TRBJ1-4	.	TGTGCCAGCAGCCCTGGCCGAAAAGCAACTAATGAAAAACTGTTTTTT	CASSPGRKATNEKLFF
few	17	TRBV27	TRBJ2-4	TRBD1	TGTGCCAGCAGGGTGGGACAGGGGCGTCGAGCCAAAAACATTCAGTACTTC	CASRVGQGRRAKNIQYF
.	13	TRBV6-1	TRBJ2-5	.	TGTGCCAGCAGGAGAGAGGGAAGCGAGACCCAGTACTTC	CASRREGSETQYF
.	16	TRBV9	TRBJ2-2	.	TGTGCCAGCAGCGTAAGGGGCCGCACGAACACCGGGGAGCTGTTTTTT	CASSVRGRTNTGELFF
few	15	TRBV28	TRBJ2-3	.	TGTGCCAGCAGTTTAGGGGGTAGTAGCACAGATACGCAGTATTTT	CASSLGGSSTDTQYF
.	13	TRBV2	TRBJ2-5	.	TGTGCCAGCAGTGGAGGGAGTTGGGAGACCCAGTACTTC	CASSGGSWETQYF